This T cell receptor (beta chain) derives from a study of cytomegalovirus exposure and HLA in healthy donors (dated by TCRdb to about 2017). With regard to the full study: In an earlier analysis of about 560 of the donors, around 300 Gb of sequence data and some 100 million unique TCR beta sequences from about 190 million T cells were reported. In the later analysis, no new phenotypic data were used to find candidate immune exposures; instead, reliance was placed on TCR beta sequences and their occurrence across donors. Among approximately 370 genotyped donors of the cohort, an average of around 220,000 unique TCR beta nucleotide sequences was sequenced per donor, of which roughly 17% were non-productive. Donor age, sex, ethnicity and CMV serostatus were compiled together with the repertoire data. The number of donors typed differed by locus, with roughly 629-640 for A, B, C, DRB1 and DQB1, around 500 for DQA1, over 600 for DPA1, and 400 to 490 for DPB1. Among the roughly 410 genotyped donors, approximately 76% belonged to the genetic ancestry cluster associated with self-reported Caucasian donors. The study profiled the T cell repertoires of 666 subjects by immunosequencing and related them to cytomegalovirus serostatus. A later analysis re-analyzed previously published TCR beta repertoires from 660 or so donors and added high-resolution HLA genotyping to study TCR occurrence patterns. Every repertoire in the discovery cohort had been generated on one and the same sequencing platform. Genome-wide SNP genotypes for about 60% of the roughly 670 donors were used in a later genetic analysis, which treated that subset as a discovery cohort. Approximately 300 gigabases of sequencing data and around 80 million unique TCR sequences made up an early release that covered 500 to 650 HLA-typed donors. The study aimed to test whether signatures of past pathogen exposure could be identified by cataloging public T cell receptors. Roughly 5 DR-DQ haplotypes were handled as single units for association and clustering because linkage in the cohort was strong. In addition to the first cohort of approximately 650 subjects, a separate validation cohort of 130 or so different subjects was used. The study combined high-throughput TCR immunosequencing, statistical association of individual TCRs with disease status, and machine learning to predict cytomegalovirus infection status. An earlier analysis of around 580 of the donors used high-throughput TCR beta sequencing to judge whether each TCR beta V gene segment behaved as functional or pseudogenic. Both class I and class II loci were covered by HLA typing, at four-digit resolution. Results the study describes overall, beyond this receptor: According to a later analysis, parvovirus B19, influenza, CMV and Epstein-Barr virus appeared linked to several top co-occurrence clusters. A later analysis found that HLA-associated TCR beta chains were more clonally expanded and had lower generation probabilities than equally common non-associated chains. Cytomegalovirus status was reported to be diagnosed by the classifier with high specificity and sensitivity in both the original and validation cohorts. A further reported finding was that TCR beta sequences accurately predicted the HLA-A and HLA-B alleles for most subjects in the first cohort. V-gene and J-gene trimming of TCR beta chains was associated with a missense DCLRE1C variant in a later genetic analysis, and the association was replicated in an independent cohort. Because some donors lacked HLA typing at each locus, the association tests relied only on the typed subset. The cohort was sequenced for TCR beta chains only, and without alpha or paired-chain data the features that could be detected were limited. Roughly 17 rarely observed V segments, including chromosome 9 orphons, were excluded from the earlier analysis of some 590 of the donors because counts were too low. Because the 87-base-pair reads could not distinguish some IMGT-functional V segments, including TRBV6-2 and TRBV6-3, those segments were excluded. Specific HLA alleles were associated with over 15,000 TCR beta sequences at a false discovery rate of 0.05 in a later analysis. Presence/absence analyses assumed roughly uniform sequencing depth across donors, an assumption that may not hold. In a later genetic analysis, fewer N-insertions in productive TCRs were reported among donors in an Asian-associated ancestry cluster than the roughly 640-donor mean. Correlated functional status among segregating V segments might be attributable to linkage disequilibrium, but an unknown experimental factor could not be ruled out. According to the authors, the approach could potentially be generalized to other disease states and immunological phenotypes. A later analysis found that TCR association rates varied across HLA loci, with DRB1 alleles showing the most associated TCRs and HLA-C alleles the fewest. According to a later analysis, most CMV-associated TCR beta chains appeared to be HLA-restricted, and the HLA associations seemed to be driven largely by CMV exposure. A total of 150 or so TCR beta chains were listed by the study as associated with cytomegalovirus. An earlier analysis of approximately 500 of the donors showed that most TCR beta V segments appeared in productive rearrangements either about 87% or about 30% of the time, which broadly matched IMGT annotations. In vitro tests confirmed that a few of the cytomegalovirus-associated TCR beta chains recognize cytomegalovirus antigens. CMV serostatus was the only immune exposure information available for the cohort. Most TCR sequences were seen in very few donors, while some public TCRs were found in many individuals. When HLA alleles, especially DR and DQ, strongly co-occurred, attributing TCR associations to individual alleles was difficult. The sequencing pipeline was judged likely to have produced a cluster of highly shared sequence variants as a technical artifact.

Details on this clone: Its recognized antigen is unknown. Base-call qualities are not available, and no considerably larger clone is one nucleotide away.

The method behind the library was the immunoSEQ multiplex PCR assay. For the multiplex PCR, a mixture combining 60 forward primers for TCR Vbeta segments and 13 reverse primers for TCR Jbeta segments was used. The CDR3 region of rearranged TCR beta genes was amplified from genomic DNA by a multiplex PCR assay. On the Illumina HiSeq System, the amplified TCR beta libraries were sequenced as 87-base-pair reads. As for how the authors treated the data: Across the 500 to 700 repertoires, a later analysis counted tens of millions of unique TCR beta chains, around 11 million of which were shared by at least two donors. To remove PCR and sequencing errors, raw reads were error-corrected and collapsed into unique sequences using a nearest-neighbor algorithm that merged closely related sequences. V, D and J gene segments were assigned by aligning CDR3 sequences to IMGT reference sequences. For a sequence to be retained, a match of at least six nucleotides was required to both a V gene segment and a J gene segment. Rearrangements were called productive when the CDR3 lacked stop codons and stayed in frame with V and J; all others were non-productive. CDR3 was defined by IMGT convention, running from the second conserved V-encoded cysteine to the conserved J-encoded phenylalanine. The earlier analysis of some 550 of the donors excluded any sequence lacking an unambiguous match to a single V gene segment. An earlier analysis of under 750 of the donors called V segments functional above 56.7% productive rearrangements and segregating when the between-donor standard deviation exceeded 5%. A statistical classification framework was built for diagnosing cytomegalovirus status from the catalog of TCR beta chain sequences. A later analysis assigned V and J genes by comparing TCR nucleotide sequences with IMGT/GENE-DB human TR gene sequences. The TCRdist pipeline was used in a later analysis to assign CDR3 sequences and most-parsimonious VDJ recombination scenarios. A later analysis defined each TCR beta chain by its CDR3 amino acid sequence plus V-gene family, and excluded reads lacking a unique V-gene family. As a way to deal with suspected cross-contamination and a sequencing artifact, a later analysis dropped 450 to 700 nucleotide sequences that were highly shared and had low generation probability. For each public chain, a later analysis derived a clonal expansion index from normalized ranks of inferred template counts within each repertoire. In a later analysis, generation probabilities were computed with a VDJ recombination model fitted to out-of-frame rearrangements, and the resulting probabilities were checked against IGoR. In a later analysis, hypergeometric tests were used to score TCR-TCR, TCR-HLA and TCR-CMV co-occurrence, with a repertoire-size bias correction applied to TCR pairs. In a later analysis, false discovery rates were estimated by permuting HLA or CMV assignments 20 times. A later analysis grouped co-occurring TCRs with DBSCAN, adding TCRdist sequence similarity when clustering within HLA-allele-positive subsets. For co-occurrence clustering, repertoires with fewer than 30,000 or more than 120,000 public chains were excluded, along with roughly five repertoires with anomalous nucleotide sharing. Here the immuneACCESS table is served through TCRdb, limited to in-frame sequences with V and J called. Missing clones are a known gap in these copies; in checked studies unresolved V genes cover under half, and the rest lacks a known reason. V and J calls and clone size are as listed in that table; D and trimming were resolved from the DNA. Across this sample there are 160,000 or so clones, with about 72% seen only once. The ten largest make up more than 1.4% of the sample.

The CDR3 has 14 amino acids, counting the end cysteine and phenylalanine. Only the CDR3 portion is preserved as DNA: 42 bases, with reading frame beginning at the first base. The germline V gene specifies SNHLY as CDR1 and FYNNEI as CDR2. The junction carries 8 bases between V and J, which are trimmed by 3 bases and 1 base respectively. In total, 500 to 700 healthy bone marrow donors made up the cohort. At the time of sampling, every cohort member was nominally healthy, though immune exposures that went unrecorded were likely present. The donor was CMV seronegative and belonged to the group of over 350 seronegative cohort members. Each donor provided a peripheral blood sample, and peripheral blood mononuclear cells were used for TCR beta sequencing. The Qiagen DNeasy Blood Extraction Kit was used to extract genomic DNA from the blood cell samples.

The chain is assembled from TRBV2 and TRBJ2-3; the D gene is perhaps TRBD1, on 5 matching bases. Sequenced input: PBMCs. This TCR was sampled from a male donor in good health and CMV-seronegative. The CDR3 protein sequence reads: CASSEIQGTDTQYF. The nucleotide sequence reads as follows: TGTGCCAGCAGTGAGATACAGGGCACAGATACGCAGTATTTT.